A selection of T cell receptor beta chains follows, all from one sample in a study of vaccination effects on CD4 cells after COVID-19. Sequencing was performed with immunoSEQ multiplex PCR; in TCRdb, only in-frame clones are kept and a portion is missing. The profile shows approximately 22,000 clones, around 70% of them singletons. No antigens are known for them. The input for sequencing was CD4+ T cells from PBMCs cultured with HCoV-229E spike peptides, taken before COVID-19 vaccination. Every receptor here comes from a human donor who received a COVID-19 vaccine. Both conserved end residues are part of each CDR3. A D gene is named only where the DNA matches it firmly. Clone size is not always given. Where it is, it says once, few, many or a class for expanded clones.

V,size,J,D,DNA,CDR3
TRBV5-6,.,TRBJ2-3,.,TGTGCCAGCAGCCCGATACTAGGTACGAGCACAGATACGCAGTATTTT,CASSPILGTSTDTQYF
TRBV19,.,TRBJ2-5,.,TGTGCCAGTAGTATAGTAGGGCCAGCGCAAGAGACCCAGTACTTC,CASSIVGPAQETQYF
TRBV5-6,.,TRBJ1-2,.,TGTGCCAGCAGACTCCGGCGACAGTACGATGGCTACACCTTC,CASRLRRQYDGYTF
TRBV6-5,.,TRBJ1-1,TRBD1,TGTGCCAGCAGTTACCTTCCCGGACAGGGGAACACTGAAGCTTTCTTT,CASSYLPGQGNTEAFF
TRBV19,few,TRBJ1-2,TRBD1,TGTGCCAGTACCCGAGGGGGCGCGGGGGGTGGCTACACCTTC,CASTRGGAGGGYTF
TRBV6-6,.,TRBJ2-3,TRBD2,TGTGCCAGCAGTTTCCTTCGCGGGGGGGTGCCAGATACGCAGTATTTT,CASSFLRGGVPDTQYF
TRBV27,.,TRBJ1-5,TRBD1,TGTGCCAGCGCCTTGACAGGGGTGATGAGTCAGCCCCAGCATTTT,CASALTGVMSQPQHF
TRBV20-1,.,TRBJ1-1,.,TGCAGTGCAAGTAGCCTAAGAGTCCGGAACACTGAAGCTTTCTTT,CSASSLRVRNTEAFF
TRBV6-5,.,TRBJ1-3,.,TGTGCCAGCAGTTACTCGGGGGCCGACCAGGGAAACACCATATATTTT,CASSYSGADQGNTIYF
TRBV11-2,.,TRBJ1-2,TRBD1,TGTGCCAGCAGCTTAAAATCGGACAGGGCGAATACCGCGCGCTATGGCTACACCTTC,CASSLKSDRANTARYGYTF
TRBV18,.,TRBJ2-1,.,TGTGCCAGCTCACCACCGAGTTACAATGAGCAGTTCTTC,CASSPPSYNEQFF
TRBV5-4,.,TRBJ2-2,TRBD1,TGTGCCAGCAGCCCAGGACAGGGAAGTAAAACGGGCACCGGGGAGCTGTTTTTT,CASSPGQGSKTGTGELFF
TRBV5-8,once,TRBJ2-5,.,TGTGCCAGCAGCTTGGGGGGTCAGCGGTGGGAGACCCAGTACTTC,CASSLGGQRWETQYF
TRBV15,.,TRBJ1-1,.,TGTGCCACCAGCAGGGGCCTACATTCCATGAACACTGAAGCTTTCTTT,CATSRGLHSMNTEAFF
TRBV29-1,.,TRBJ2-5,TRBD1,TGCAGCGTTGTCTCACAGGGGCGGCAAGAGACCCAGTACTTC,CSVVSQGRQETQYF
TRBV2,.,TRBJ1-5,TRBD1,TGTGCCAGCAGAGACCGGACAGGCGGACAGCCCCAGCATTTT,CASRDRTGGQPQHF